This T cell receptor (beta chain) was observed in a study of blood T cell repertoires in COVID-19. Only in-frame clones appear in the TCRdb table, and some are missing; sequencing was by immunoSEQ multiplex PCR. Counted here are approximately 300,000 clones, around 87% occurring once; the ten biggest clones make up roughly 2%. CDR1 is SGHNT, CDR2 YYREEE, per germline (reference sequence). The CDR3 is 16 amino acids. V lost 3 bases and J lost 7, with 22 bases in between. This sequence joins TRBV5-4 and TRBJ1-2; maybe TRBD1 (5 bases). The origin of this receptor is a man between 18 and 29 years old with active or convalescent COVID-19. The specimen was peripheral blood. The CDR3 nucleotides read TGTGCCAGCAGCTCGACAACGAATCGCCGGGGGTCTGGCTACACCTTC. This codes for CASSSTTNRRGSGYTF. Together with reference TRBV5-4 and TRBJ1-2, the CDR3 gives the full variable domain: ETGVTQSPTHLIKTRGQQVTLRCSSQSGHNTVSWYQQALGQGPQFIFQYYREEENGRGNFPPRFSGLQFPNYSSELNVNALELDDSALYLCASSSTTNRRGSGYTFGSGTRLTVV.